This entry concerns a single T cell receptor (beta chain). Its cognate antigen is unknown. These data are taken from a study of persistence of HIV-infected CD4 T cells. Study information: Up to roughly 200 mL blood was drawn at multiple time points; a couple of donors had single-time leukapheresis. Study-wide findings and caveats: Degenerate expanded CDR3beta sequences were enriched among CMV- and Gag-responding cells. TCR analyses could not target the rare provirus-carrying CMV-responding cells.

Trimming removed 4 bases at V and 2 bases at J, with 10 bases between. CDR1 and CDR2 (germline): SGHTS, YDEGEE. CDR3 length: 15 amino acids. The libraries were made with immunoSEQ version 4 in survey mode. Clones were sequenced by immunoSEQ multiplex PCR, and TCRdb holds only the in-frame ones, with some missing. The sample has about 36,000 clones, roughly four fifths seen once. Overlapping HIV-1 Gag 15-mer peptides at 0.95 to 1 ug per peptide per mL were used. Sorted nonresponding memory CD4+ T cells were CD40L-negative, CD69-negative, CD45RO-high. CD4+ T cell counts exceeded 400 cells/uL; CMV serology was positive.

The source material was cultured CD4+ T cells from PBMCs, sampled from a patient who received antiretroviral therapy. This chain connects TRBV5-8 to TRBJ2-6; D is ambiguous. The sequence came from an adult with HIV. The donor label of this sample is uncertain. The CDR3 loop reads CASSPAVTGANVLTF. The CDR3 DNA reads TGTGCCAGCAGCCCGGCGGTTACTGGGGCCAACGTCCTGACTTTC.